This TCR delta chain was identified in a study of gamma-delta T cells after stem cell transplantation. The CDR3 spans 21 residues. Trimming shortened V by 1 base and J by 0 bases, and 33 bases separated the two germline ends. The germline V gene has CDR1 TVYSNPD and CDR2 GDNSRS (reference sequence). TCRdb re-called the RT-PCR reads via CATT. The sample holds 13,000 or so delta-chain clones, roughly 30% seen once. The chain links TRDV3 to TRDJ1, with D possibly being TRDD2 (6 bases). Sequenced sample: gamma-delta T cells. The receptor was isolated from a human donor. It is not recorded whose cells these are; they may come from a transplant donor. CDR3 nucleotides: TGTGCCTTTAAGGAGGCTCCTACGCATGGATTAAGGGGGTTGTACACCGATAAACTCATCTTT. Translating it yields CAFKEAPTHGLRGLYTDKLIF.